Listed below are T cell receptor beta chains from one sample, sequenced in a study of blood T cell repertoires in COVID-19. Measured with immunoSEQ multiplex PCR; TCRdb has only the in-frame clones, and not every one. This sample has more than 75,000 clones, with approximately 86% found just once. The material sequenced was peripheral blood. All receptors come from a woman in her seventies with acute or convalescent COVID-19. Both conserved end residues are part of each CDR3. D genes are given only for firm matches. Size is omitted from some rows. Given values are once, few, many or a class for expanded clones.

CDR3nt: TGTGCCAGCAGCTTATACCATTGGGCGGGGGCGATGGATACGCAGTATTTT; CDR3aa: CASSLYHWAGAMDTQYF; v_gene: TRBV7-6; abundance: .; j_gene: TRBJ2-3; d_gene: .
CDR3nt: TGTGCCAGCAGGAGAATAGCGGGAGGAGCCTCCTACGAGCAGTACTTC; CDR3aa: CASRRIAGGASYEQYF; v_gene: TRBV2; abundance: .; j_gene: TRBJ2-7; d_gene: TRBD2
CDR3nt: TGCGCCAGCAGCTTGGATAACAGGGGGCGGCCTCCTGAAGCTTTCTTT; CDR3aa: CASSLDNRGRPPEAFF; v_gene: TRBV5-1; abundance: .; j_gene: TRBJ1-1; d_gene: TRBD1
CDR3nt: TGTGCCTGGAGTCCCCATCAACTAGCTAGCGAAGAGACCCAGTACTTC; CDR3aa: CAWSPHQLASEETQYF; v_gene: TRBV30; abundance: .; j_gene: TRBJ2-5; d_gene: .
CDR3nt: TGTGCCAGCAGCAAAAGGACAGTGGGGAACTCTGGGGCCAACGTCCTGACTTTC; CDR3aa: CASSKRTVGNSGANVLTF; v_gene: TRBV7-2; abundance: .; j_gene: TRBJ2-6; d_gene: .
CDR3nt: TGTGCCAGCAGCTTAGCGCCCAGCGGGAGGGCTGCTGAGCAGTTCTTC; CDR3aa: CASSLAPSGRAAEQFF; v_gene: TRBV7-9; abundance: once; j_gene: TRBJ2-1; d_gene: TRBD2
CDR3nt: TGTGCCAGCAGCCAGGACAGGCACAATGAGCAGTTCTTC; CDR3aa: CASSQDRHNEQFF; v_gene: TRBV11-3; abundance: .; j_gene: TRBJ2-1; d_gene: TRBD1
CDR3nt: TGCGCCAGCAGCCCCTGGATGACCGGGACTAGCGGCACTACAGATACGCAGTATTTT; CDR3aa: CASSPWMTGTSGTTDTQYF; v_gene: TRBV4-1; abundance: .; j_gene: TRBJ2-3; d_gene: TRBD2
CDR3nt: TGTGCCAGCAATCCCGAGGGACTGCCTAATGAAAAACTGTTTTTT; CDR3aa: CASNPEGLPNEKLFF; v_gene: TRBV2; abundance: .; j_gene: TRBJ1-4; d_gene: .
CDR3nt: TGTGCCAGCAGTACAAGACTTCTCTACGAGCAGTACTTC; CDR3aa: CASSTRLLYEQYF; v_gene: TRBV28; abundance: .; j_gene: TRBJ2-7; d_gene: .
CDR3nt: TGTGCCAGCAGCGCACAGGGGTGGGAGCTGTTTTTT; CDR3aa: CASSAQGWELFF; v_gene: TRBV9; abundance: .; j_gene: TRBJ2-2; d_gene: TRBD1
CDR3nt: TGTGCCAGCAGCCGGGCCTCCTACGAGCAGTACTTC; CDR3aa: CASSRASYEQYF; v_gene: TRBV6-2/TRBV6-3; abundance: .; j_gene: TRBJ2-7; d_gene: .
CDR3nt: TGTGCCAGCAGCCAAGATTATGGGCGACAGCCCCAGCATTTT; CDR3aa: CASSQDYGRQPQHF; v_gene: TRBV3-1/TRBV3-2; abundance: .; j_gene: TRBJ1-5; d_gene: .
CDR3nt: TGTGCCAGCAGGAAAAATCAGGGAACCGAGCAGTACTTC; CDR3aa: CASRKNQGTEQYF; v_gene: TRBV2; abundance: .; j_gene: TRBJ2-7; d_gene: .
CDR3nt: TGTGCCAGCAGCTGGGAGGACACTCGGACACCCATGGGGCAGTATTTT; CDR3aa: CASSWEDTRTPMGQYF; v_gene: TRBV5-4; abundance: few; j_gene: TRBJ2-3; d_gene: .
CDR3nt: TGCAGCGTTGATAGGACTAGCGGGATTAGTGAGCAGTTCTTC; CDR3aa: CSVDRTSGISEQFF; v_gene: TRBV29-1; abundance: few; j_gene: TRBJ2-1; d_gene: TRBD2
CDR3nt: TGTGCCAGCATTTCGGACAGGAACACTGAAGCTTTCTTT; CDR3aa: CASISDRNTEAFF; v_gene: TRBV2; abundance: few; j_gene: TRBJ1-1; d_gene: .
CDR3nt: TGTGCCAGCAGTTTAGGGCTAGCGGGGGTCGGGGAGCTGTTTTTT; CDR3aa: CASSLGLAGVGELFF; v_gene: TRBV28; abundance: .; j_gene: TRBJ2-2; d_gene: TRBD2
CDR3nt: TGTGCCAGCAGCCTTCGCGGTAGGGAGGAAGCTTTCTTT; CDR3aa: CASSLRGREEAFF; v_gene: TRBV3-1/TRBV3-2; abundance: .; j_gene: TRBJ1-1; d_gene: .
CDR3nt: TGTGCCAGTAGTATCACGCAGGGGACTGAGCAGTTCTTC; CDR3aa: CASSITQGTEQFF; v_gene: TRBV19; abundance: .; j_gene: TRBJ2-1; d_gene: .
CDR3nt: TGTGCCAGCAGCCGCGAGACAGGGAGCACAGATACGCAGTATTTT; CDR3aa: CASSRETGSTDTQYF; v_gene: TRBV7-6; abundance: .; j_gene: TRBJ2-3; d_gene: TRBD1
CDR3nt: TGTGCCAGCAGCCCCCAACAGGGGGCGGCCACCGGGGAGCTGTTTTTT; CDR3aa: CASSPQQGAATGELFF; v_gene: TRBV7-3; abundance: .; j_gene: TRBJ2-2; d_gene: TRBD1
CDR3nt: TGTGCCAGCAGCTCAAGCGGGAGGAACACAGATACGCAGTATTTT; CDR3aa: CASSSSGRNTDTQYF; v_gene: TRBV5-4; abundance: .; j_gene: TRBJ2-3; d_gene: TRBD2
CDR3nt: TGTGCCAGTAACATTGGGGGGTTTAGCGGTCAGCCCCAGCATTTT; CDR3aa: CASNIGGFSGQPQHF; v_gene: TRBV19; abundance: .; j_gene: TRBJ1-5; d_gene: .
CDR3nt: TGTGCCAGCAGCGGAGGGCAGGGAACTTCACCCCTCCACTTT; CDR3aa: CASSGGQGTSPLHF; v_gene: TRBV7-9; abundance: .; j_gene: TRBJ1-6; d_gene: .
CDR3nt: TGTGCCTGGAGTGTACGAGACAGACTGAACACTGAAGCTTTCTTT; CDR3aa: CAWSVRDRLNTEAFF; v_gene: TRBV30; abundance: .; j_gene: TRBJ1-1; d_gene: .
CDR3nt: TGTGCCTCCATGATCTTGGCAGGTGGTAATACTGAAGCTTTCTTT; CDR3aa: CASMILAGGNTEAFF; v_gene: TRBV19; abundance: .; j_gene: TRBJ1-1; d_gene: .
CDR3nt: TGTGCCAGCAGTTACAGGGGGCCCTATAATTCACCCCTCCACTTT; CDR3aa: CASSYRGPYNSPLHF; v_gene: TRBV6-5; abundance: .; j_gene: TRBJ1-6; d_gene: TRBD1
CDR3nt: TGTGCCAGCAGTGACTCACGAGCGGTCGGGCAGTTCTTC; CDR3aa: CASSDSRAVGQFF; v_gene: TRBV6-5; abundance: .; j_gene: TRBJ2-1; d_gene: .
CDR3nt: TGTGCCAGCAGTGAAGAAGCAGGGGTCCAGCCCCAGCATTTT; CDR3aa: CASSEEAGVQPQHF; v_gene: TRBV6-1; abundance: .; j_gene: TRBJ1-5; d_gene: .
CDR3nt: TGTGCCAGCAGCCGAGGGAGGGGCTCCTACAATGAGCAGTTCTTC; CDR3aa: CASSRGRGSYNEQFF; v_gene: TRBV7-3; abundance: .; j_gene: TRBJ2-1; d_gene: TRBD2
CDR3nt: TGTGCCAGCAGCTTGGGGACAGGGCCTAACTATGGCTACACCTTC; CDR3aa: CASSLGTGPNYGYTF; v_gene: TRBV7-8; abundance: .; j_gene: TRBJ1-2; d_gene: TRBD1
CDR3nt: TGTGCCTGGAGTGGCCCGTGGAGGGATCAGCCCCAGCATTTT; CDR3aa: CAWSGPWRDQPQHF; v_gene: TRBV30; abundance: .; j_gene: TRBJ1-5; d_gene: .
CDR3nt: TGTGCCAGCAGGACACTTAAACAGGGTTACGAGCAGTACTTC; CDR3aa: CASRTLKQGYEQYF; v_gene: TRBV27; abundance: .; j_gene: TRBJ2-7; d_gene: .
CDR3nt: TGTGCCAGCAGAACAGTTAGCTCTGGAAACACCATATATTTT; CDR3aa: CASRTVSSGNTIYF; v_gene: TRBV2; abundance: .; j_gene: TRBJ1-3; d_gene: .
CDR3nt: TGTGCCAGCAGTGAAAGGGGGGGTTTTAGCGGGAGGAACACAGATACGCAGTATTTT; CDR3aa: CASSERGGFSGRNTDTQYF; v_gene: TRBV6-1; abundance: once; j_gene: TRBJ2-3; d_gene: TRBD2
CDR3nt: TGTGCCAGCAGGCCCCGGGACAGGGGTTATCACGAGCAGTACTTC; CDR3aa: CASRPRDRGYHEQYF; v_gene: TRBV28; abundance: .; j_gene: TRBJ2-7; d_gene: TRBD1
CDR3nt: TGCAGCGTTGTCTTCCTAGAAGATGAGCAGTTCTTC; CDR3aa: CSVVFLEDEQFF; v_gene: TRBV29-1; abundance: .; j_gene: TRBJ2-1; d_gene: .
CDR3nt: TGCGCCAGCAGTGAGTCGGGGCTTCGGGAGCAGTTCTTC; CDR3aa: CASSESGLREQFF; v_gene: TRBV10-1; abundance: .; j_gene: TRBJ2-1; d_gene: .
CDR3nt: TGTGCCTGGAGTGTCCGGGGAAGCGGTGGTTCACCCCTCCACTTT; CDR3aa: CAWSVRGSGGSPLHF; v_gene: TRBV30; abundance: .; j_gene: TRBJ1-6; d_gene: .
CDR3nt: TGTGCCAGCAGATCTCGGACAGGGGGCAACTATGGCTACACCTTC; CDR3aa: CASRSRTGGNYGYTF; v_gene: TRBV28; abundance: .; j_gene: TRBJ1-2; d_gene: TRBD1
CDR3nt: TGCGCCAGCAGCCCGACGGGACAGGGGGAACTGTACTTC; CDR3aa: CASSPTGQGELYF; v_gene: TRBV5-1; abundance: .; j_gene: TRBJ2-7; d_gene: TRBD1
CDR3nt: TGTGCCAGCAGCTTAGACCCGGGGCAGATAGCGGGAGTGGGTCCCTACGAGCAGTACTTC; CDR3aa: CASSLDPGQIAGVGPYEQYF; v_gene: TRBV11-2; abundance: .; j_gene: TRBJ2-7; d_gene: TRBD2
CDR3nt: TGTGCCAGCAGCGTGGGGAGTGTGGCTCAGCCCCAGCATTTT; CDR3aa: CASSVGSVAQPQHF; v_gene: TRBV9; abundance: medium-sized; j_gene: TRBJ1-5; d_gene: .
CDR3nt: TGTGCCAGCAGCTTTGGGGCGGGACAGGGGCTCTATAATTCACCCCTCCACTTT; CDR3aa: CASSFGAGQGLYNSPLHF; v_gene: TRBV11-2; abundance: once; j_gene: TRBJ1-6; d_gene: TRBD1
CDR3nt: TGTGCCTGGACCCGACAGGATAACAATGAGCAGTTCTTC; CDR3aa: CAWTRQDNNEQFF; v_gene: TRBV30; abundance: .; j_gene: TRBJ2-1; d_gene: .
CDR3nt: TGTGCCAGCAGGGGTAGACAGCTAAACATTCAGTACTTC; CDR3aa: CASRGRQLNIQYF; v_gene: TRBV5-8; abundance: .; j_gene: TRBJ2-4; d_gene: .
CDR3nt: TGCAGCGTTGTCAGGGGGCTGAATGAGCAGTTCTTC; CDR3aa: CSVVRGLNEQFF; v_gene: TRBV29-1; abundance: few; j_gene: TRBJ2-1; d_gene: TRBD1
CDR3nt: TGTGCCAGCAGCCGGAGCACAGCCCCGGGGGAACGCGAGCAGTTCTTC; CDR3aa: CASSRSTAPGEREQFF; v_gene: TRBV5-4; abundance: once; j_gene: TRBJ2-1; d_gene: .
CDR3nt: TGTGCCAGCAGTTCTAGCGGAGAAGGCACAGATACGCAGTATTTT; CDR3aa: CASSSSGEGTDTQYF; v_gene: TRBV28; abundance: .; j_gene: TRBJ2-3; d_gene: TRBD2
CDR3nt: TGTGCCAGCAGCTTAGTGTCAGGCCAAGCCTACGAGCAGTACTTC; CDR3aa: CASSLVSGQAYEQYF; v_gene: TRBV11-2; abundance: .; j_gene: TRBJ2-7; d_gene: .
CDR3nt: TGTGCCAGTAGTATCCTAACTGGAGGGTTTAGCACAGATACGCAGTATTTT; CDR3aa: CASSILTGGFSTDTQYF; v_gene: TRBV19; abundance: .; j_gene: TRBJ2-3; d_gene: .
CDR3nt: TGTGCCAGCAGTTACTCGGGGGGGAGTACTGAAGCTTTCTTT; CDR3aa: CASSYSGGSTEAFF; v_gene: TRBV6-5; abundance: .; j_gene: TRBJ1-1; d_gene: .
CDR3nt: TGTGCCAGCGGACAGGGGTTCAACACCGGGGAGCTGTTTTTT; CDR3aa: CASGQGFNTGELFF; v_gene: TRBV9; abundance: .; j_gene: TRBJ2-2; d_gene: TRBD1
CDR3nt: TGTGCCAGCAGCGGACAGGGAGGAAACTATGGCTACACCTTC; CDR3aa: CASSGQGGNYGYTF; v_gene: TRBV5-4; abundance: .; j_gene: TRBJ1-2; d_gene: TRBD1
CDR3nt: TGTGCCACCAGCAGCCCAGGGGGACAGGGCGTAACCGGGGAGCTGTTTTTT; CDR3aa: CATSSPGGQGVTGELFF; v_gene: TRBV15; abundance: .; j_gene: TRBJ2-2; d_gene: TRBD1
CDR3nt: TGCGCCAGCAAAAGGAGCGGGGGGGTCGATGAGCAGTTCTTC; CDR3aa: CASKRSGGVDEQFF; v_gene: TRBV5-1; abundance: .; j_gene: TRBJ2-1; d_gene: TRBD2
CDR3nt: TGTGCCAGCAGTTATAGCGGCGGCACAGATACGCAGTATTTT; CDR3aa: CASSYSGGTDTQYF; v_gene: TRBV6-5; abundance: .; j_gene: TRBJ2-3; d_gene: .
CDR3nt: TGTGCCAGCAGCCAAGGTTTCGCCAGACAAGAGACCCAGTACTTC; CDR3aa: CASSQGFARQETQYF; v_gene: TRBV3-1/TRBV3-2; abundance: .; j_gene: TRBJ2-5; d_gene: .
CDR3nt: TGTGCCAGCGAACGGGTTCAAGGAAACACCGGGGAGCTGTTTTTT; CDR3aa: CASERVQGNTGELFF; v_gene: TRBV28; abundance: .; j_gene: TRBJ2-2; d_gene: .